This T cell receptor beta chain was found in a study of cytomegalovirus exposure and HLA in healthy donors. Data came from immunoSEQ multiplex PCR; TCRdb stores just in-frame clones and leaves some out. The table has fewer than 90,000 clones, around 96% seen once. V shed 4 bases, J shed 8 bases, and the junction held 4 bases outside the gene matches. Germline V CDR1 and CDR2: SGHRS, YFSETQ. CDR3 length equals 12 residues. The sequence was obtained from a man younger than 30 in good health and CMV-seropositive. This chain uses TRBV5-1 with TRBJ2-3, with 7 bases matching TRBD2. The sequenced sample consisted of PBMCs. For the CDR3, the DNA is TGCGCCAGCAGCCGGGGGGAGGGTACGCAGTATTTT. It yields the protein CASSRGEGTQYF.